This TCR beta chain stems from a study of T-cell memory formation after mild COVID-19. Study at large: Clustering of TCRs was largely donor specific. Study-level points and caveats: While clones contracting from day 15 to 85 were balanced between CD4 and CD8, later expanders leaned CD4+. CD4+ contracting clones were found mainly in CM and EM, and CD8+ ones in EMRA.

Trimming left V 6 bases short and J 0 bases short, with 6 bases between. CDR3 length: 13 residues. Germline V gene data show CDR1 as SQVTM and CDR2 as ANQGSEA. The sample holds many counts of this clonotype. Its antigen is undetermined. Constant-segment-primed 5'RACE gave TCR alpha and TCR beta cDNA libraries with sample barcodes and UMIs. TCRdb ran MiXCR on the 5' RACE reads and lists one entry per CDR3 protein. Of around 430,000 distinct CDR3 sequences listed, 16% are singletons. This receptor was identified in a man aged 18 to 29 who had mild COVID-19 (a few samples of this study predate the infection). Cell type and time point are not known. This chain joins TRBV29-1 and TRBJ2-6; D unclear. The specimen sequenced was PBMCs or a T cell subset sorted from them (not recorded which). CDR3 in amino acids: CSVALSGANVLTF. The CDR3 DNA sequence: TGCAGCGTGGCTCTCTCTGGGGCCAACGTCCTGACTTTC.